Listed below are T cell receptor beta chains from one sample, sequenced in a study of CD8 T cells in Susac syndrome. A single record per CDR3 protein comes from TCRdb applying MiXCR to the immunoSEQ multiplex PCR reads. The repertoire consists of 180,000 or so distinct CDR3 sequences, with about 95% occurring once and the leading ten covering over 0.12%. The sequenced material came from CD4+ T cells from PBMCs. These receptor sequences come from a human donor in good health. Each CDR3 is given with its conserved first and last residue. D genes are given only for firm matches. Clone size is shown for a subset of rows, as once, few, many or a class of expanded clone.

>-|TRBJ2-5|-|TRBV7-9
TGTGCCAGCAGCTTAGAGGGCCCGCACCGGACCCAGTACTTC
CASSLEGPHRTQYF
>once|TRBJ2-1|TRBD2|TRBV20-1
TGCAGTGCCAGCCGGGGGGCCGGGGGGGATGAGCAGTTCTTC
CSASRGAGGDEQFF
>-|TRBJ1-2|-|TRBV20-1
TGCAGTGCTAGGGAGGACCCAGCTAACTATGGCTACACCTTC
CSAREDPANYGYTF
>once|TRBJ1-5|-|TRBV7-2
TGTGCCAGCAGCGGCACGCGCGATCAGCCCCAGCATTTT
CASSGTRDQPQHF
>-|TRBJ2-3|-|TRBV19
TGTGCCAGTAGTGGGGGGATTTTGGGGTTTACAGATACGCAGTATTTT
CASSGGILGFTDTQYF
>-|TRBJ1-1|-|TRBV3-1
TGTGCCAGCAGCCGAAATCACGGGGGACGTATGAACACTGAAGCTTTCTTT
CASSRNHGGRMNTEAFF
>-|TRBJ2-3|TRBD2|TRBV3-1
TGTGCCAGCAGCCAAGAAGGCGGGCGGGGGGGCACAGATACGCAGTATTTT
CASSQEGGRGGTDTQYF
>-|TRBJ2-1|-|TRBV20-1
TGCAGTGCTACACTGCCGGCAGCCCCTGAGCAGTTCTTC
CSATLPAAPEQFF
>-|TRBJ2-3|-|TRBV7-9
TGTGCCAGCAGCTTAAACGCCCGCACAGATACGCAGTATTTT
CASSLNARTDTQYF
>-|TRBJ1-6|-|TRBV2
TGTGCCAGCAGTGATGAAGGGAATTCACCCCTCCACTTT
CASSDEGNSPLHF
>-|TRBJ1-2|-|TRBV30
TGTGCCTGGACTCAGGCAGGGCATGGGGGTGGCTACACCTTC
CAWTQAGHGGGYTF
>once|TRBJ2-1|-|TRBV12-3/TRBV12-4
TGTGCCAGCAGTGGGGGGTACAATGAGCAGTTCTTC
CASSGGYNEQFF
>once|TRBJ1-2|-|TRBV29-1
TGCAGCGCGATGAACAGGGATCATTATCCTGGCTACACCTTC
CSAMNRDHYPGYTF
>-|TRBJ2-2|TRBD1|TRBV7-7
TGTGCTAGCAGCACCTCGGGACAGGGCCCTAGATACACCGGGGAGCTGTTTTTT
CASSTSGQGPRYTGELFF
>-|TRBJ2-1|-|TRBV20-1
TGCAGTGCCCCCGGGCGGAGATCCTCCTACAATGAGCAGTTCTTC
CSAPGRRSSYNEQFF
>-|TRBJ1-5|TRBD1|TRBV19
TGTGCCAGTGGGGACAGCCTCAATCAGCCCCAGCATTTT
CASGDSLNQPQHF